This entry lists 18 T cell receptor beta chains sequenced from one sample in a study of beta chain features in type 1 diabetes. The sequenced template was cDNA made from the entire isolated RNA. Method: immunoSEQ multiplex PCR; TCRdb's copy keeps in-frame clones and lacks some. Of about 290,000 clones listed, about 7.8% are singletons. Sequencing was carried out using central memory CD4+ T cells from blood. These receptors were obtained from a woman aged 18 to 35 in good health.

The CDR3 protein is CASSVGTAYEQYF. The CDR3 DNA reads as TGTGCCAGCAGTGTGGGCACCGCCTACGAGCAGTACTTC. The V call is TRBV2, the J call TRBJ2-7; D uncertain. The V end lost 4 bases, the J end lost 2 bases, and 9 bases lay between the germline ends. The germline V gene encodes CDR1 SNHLY and CDR2 FYNNEI. The CDR3 is 13 amino acids.

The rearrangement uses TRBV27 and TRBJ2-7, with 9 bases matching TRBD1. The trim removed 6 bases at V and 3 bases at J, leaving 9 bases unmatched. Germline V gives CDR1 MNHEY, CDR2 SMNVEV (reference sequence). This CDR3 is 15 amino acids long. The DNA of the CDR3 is TGTGCCAGCAGCCCATTAGGGACAGGGCTCTACGAGCAGTACTTC. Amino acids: CASSPLGTGLYEQYF.

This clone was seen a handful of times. The CDR3 loop is CASSLSTGLNQPQHF. CDR3 coding DNA: TGTGCCAGCAGTTTGTCGACAGGGCTCAATCAGCCCCAGCATTTT. The rearrangement links TRBV27 to TRBJ1-5; TRBD1 matches 7 bases. CDR3 length: 15 amino acids. V lost 3 bases, J lost 3 bases, and 5 bases stayed unmatched. Germline assignment: CDR1 MNHEY and CDR2 SMNVEV (reference sequence).

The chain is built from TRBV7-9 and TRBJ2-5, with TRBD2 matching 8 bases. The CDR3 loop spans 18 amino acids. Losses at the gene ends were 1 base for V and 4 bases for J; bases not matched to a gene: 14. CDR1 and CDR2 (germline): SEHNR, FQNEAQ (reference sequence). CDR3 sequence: CASSLGRGSGSMGETQYF. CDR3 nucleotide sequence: TGTGCCAGCAGCTTAGGCCGGGGGAGCGGGAGTATGGGAGAGACCCAGTACTTC. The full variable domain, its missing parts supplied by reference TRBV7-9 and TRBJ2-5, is DTGVSQNPRHKITKRGQNVTFRCDPISEHNRLYWYRQTLGQGPEFLTYFQNEAQLEKSRLLSDRFSAERPKGSFSTLEIQRTEQGDSAMYLCASSLGRGSGSMGETQYFGPGTRLLVL.

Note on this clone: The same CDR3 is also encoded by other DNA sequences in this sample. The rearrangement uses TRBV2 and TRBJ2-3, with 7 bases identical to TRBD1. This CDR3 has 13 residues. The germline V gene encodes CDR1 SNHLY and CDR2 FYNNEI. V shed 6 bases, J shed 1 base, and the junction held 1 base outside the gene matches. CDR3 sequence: CASSGQGTDTQYF. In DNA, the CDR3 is TGTGCCAGCAGCGGACAGGGCACAGATACGCAGTATTTT.

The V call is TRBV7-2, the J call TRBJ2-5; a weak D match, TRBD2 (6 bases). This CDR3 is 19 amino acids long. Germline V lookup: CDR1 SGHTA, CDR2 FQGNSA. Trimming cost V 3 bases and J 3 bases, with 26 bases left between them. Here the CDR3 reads CASSLEDLGRLVREETQYF. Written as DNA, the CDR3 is TGTGCCAGCAGCTTGGAAGATTTGGGGAGACTAGTTCGGGAAGAGACCCAGTACTTC.

The CDR3 region is CASSHLNEQFF. CDR3 in DNA: TGCGCCAGCAGCCACCTTAATGAGCAGTTCTTC. The rearrangement links TRBV4-1 to TRBJ2-1; D remains ambiguous. The CDR3 contains 11 residues. Germline loops: CDR1 MGHRA, CDR2 YSYEKL. The V gene lost 3 bases and the J gene lost 7 bases, with 4 bases spanning the gap.

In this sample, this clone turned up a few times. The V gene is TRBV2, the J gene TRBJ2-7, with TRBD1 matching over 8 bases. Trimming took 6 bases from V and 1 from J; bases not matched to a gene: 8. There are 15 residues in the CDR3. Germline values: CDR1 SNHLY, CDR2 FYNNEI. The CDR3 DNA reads TGTGCCAGCAGGGTTGACAGGGGTTCGTCCTACGAGCAGTACTTC. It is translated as CASRVDRGSSYEQYF. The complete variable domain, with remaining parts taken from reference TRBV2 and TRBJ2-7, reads EPEVTQTPSHQVTQMGQEVILRCVPISNHLYFYWYRQILGQKVEFLVSFYNNEISEKSEIFDDQFSVERPDGSNFTLKIRSTKLEDSAMYFCASRVDRGSSYEQYFGPGTRLTVT.

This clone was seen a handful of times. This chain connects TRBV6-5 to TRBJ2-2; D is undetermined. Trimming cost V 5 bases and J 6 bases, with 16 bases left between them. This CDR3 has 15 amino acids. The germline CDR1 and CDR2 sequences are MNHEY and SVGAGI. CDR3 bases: TGTGCCAGCAGTCTAAACCCTGATGTCCCCGGGGAGCTGTTTTTT. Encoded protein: CASSLNPDVPGELFF.

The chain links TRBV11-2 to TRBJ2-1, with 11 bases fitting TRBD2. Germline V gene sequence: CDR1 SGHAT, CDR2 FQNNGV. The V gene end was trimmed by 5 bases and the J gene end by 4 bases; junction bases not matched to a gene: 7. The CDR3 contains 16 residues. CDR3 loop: CASSPVAGGIYNEQFF. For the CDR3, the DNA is TGTGCCAGCAGCCCGGTAGCGGGAGGGATTTACAATGAGCAGTTCTTC.

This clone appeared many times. The CDR3 spells CASSSGQPGTEAFF. In DNA form, the CDR3 reads TGTGCCAGCAGCTCTGGACAGCCGGGCACTGAAGCTTTCTTT. The chain joins TRBV7-9 to TRBJ1-1, with D possibly matching TRBD1 (6 bases). V was pared by 4 bases and J by 4 bases, with 13 bases between. The CDR3 extends over 14 amino acids. The germline CDR1 and CDR2 sequences are SEHNR and FQNEAQ (reference sequence).

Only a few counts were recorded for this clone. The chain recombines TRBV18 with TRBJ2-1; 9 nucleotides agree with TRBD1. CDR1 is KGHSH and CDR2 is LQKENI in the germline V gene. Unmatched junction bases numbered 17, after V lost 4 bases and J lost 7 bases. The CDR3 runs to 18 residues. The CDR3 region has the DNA TGTGCCAGCTCACTCCGCGGGACAGGGCCTACCGTTGGGAATGAGCAGTTCTTC. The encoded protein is CASSLRGTGPTVGNEQFF.

The CDR3 spells CASSLSGGETQYF. The DNA for the CDR3 is TGTGCCAGCAGCCTGAGCGGGGGAGAGACCCAGTACTTC. The chain recombines TRBV7-3 with TRBJ2-5; 8 bases map to TRBD2. Germline lookup yields CDR1 SGHTA and CDR2 FQGTGA. The CDR3 has 13 residues. V lost 5 bases to trimming and J lost 4 bases; unmatched junction nucleotides: 3.

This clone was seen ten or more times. CDR3: CASSSNIRSSYNEQFF. In DNA form, the CDR3 reads TGTGCCAGCAGTTCAAACATAAGGAGCTCCTACAATGAGCAGTTCTTC. This chain joins TRBV27 and TRBJ2-1; unclear D gene. Trimming removed 4 bases from V and 0 bases from J, with 13 bases in between. The germline gives CDR1 MNHEY, CDR2 SMNVEV (reference sequence). The CDR3 contains 16 residues.

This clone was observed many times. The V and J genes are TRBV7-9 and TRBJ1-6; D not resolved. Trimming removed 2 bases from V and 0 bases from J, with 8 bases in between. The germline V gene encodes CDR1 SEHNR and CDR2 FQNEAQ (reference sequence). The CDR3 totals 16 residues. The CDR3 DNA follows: TGTGCCAGCAGCTTACGGGTTGGCTCCTATAATTCACCCCTCCACTTT. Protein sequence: CASSLRVGSYNSPLHF.

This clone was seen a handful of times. Here the CDR3 DNA reads TGTGCCAGCAGTTTAAAGGGGGGTAACTATGGCTACACCTTC. Translated, it gives CASSLKGGNYGYTF. J is TRBJ1-2 and V is TRBV27; maybe TRBD1 (6 bases). The CDR3 is 14 amino acids. Trimming stripped 2 bases from V and 1 base from J, with 8 bases between. CDR1 is MNHEY, CDR2 SMNVEV, per germline (reference sequence).

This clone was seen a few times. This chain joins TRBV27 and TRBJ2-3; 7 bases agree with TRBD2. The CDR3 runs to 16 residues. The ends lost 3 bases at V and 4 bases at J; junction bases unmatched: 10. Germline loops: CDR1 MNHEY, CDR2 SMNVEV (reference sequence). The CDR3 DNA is TGTGCCAGCAGTTTTACAGGACTAGGGGCAGCAGATACGCAGTATTTT. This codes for CASSFTGLGAADTQYF.

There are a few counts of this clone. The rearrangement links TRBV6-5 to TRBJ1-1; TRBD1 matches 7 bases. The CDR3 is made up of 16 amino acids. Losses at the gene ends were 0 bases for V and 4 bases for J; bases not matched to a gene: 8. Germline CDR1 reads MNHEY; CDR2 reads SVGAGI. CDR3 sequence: CASSYSGGRGGTEAFF. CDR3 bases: TGTGCCAGCAGTTACTCAGGAGGCAGGGGGGGCACTGAAGCTTTCTTT.